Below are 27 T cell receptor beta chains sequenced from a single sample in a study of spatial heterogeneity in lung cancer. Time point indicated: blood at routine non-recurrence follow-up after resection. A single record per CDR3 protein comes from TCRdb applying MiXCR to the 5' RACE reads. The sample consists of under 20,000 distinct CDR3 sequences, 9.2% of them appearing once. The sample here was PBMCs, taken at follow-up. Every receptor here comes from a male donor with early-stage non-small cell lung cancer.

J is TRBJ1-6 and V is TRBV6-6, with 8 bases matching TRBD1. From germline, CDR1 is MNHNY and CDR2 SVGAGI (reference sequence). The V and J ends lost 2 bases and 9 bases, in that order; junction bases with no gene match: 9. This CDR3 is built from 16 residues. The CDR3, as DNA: TGTGCCAGCAGTTACGACGGACAGGGCCTGGTTTCACCCCTCCACTTT. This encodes CASSYDGQGLVSPLHF.

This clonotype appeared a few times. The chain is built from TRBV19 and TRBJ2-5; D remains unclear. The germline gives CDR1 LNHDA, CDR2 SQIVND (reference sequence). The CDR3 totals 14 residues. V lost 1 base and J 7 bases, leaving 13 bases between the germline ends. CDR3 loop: CASSIAGLTGTQYF. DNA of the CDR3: TGTGCCAGTAGTATAGCTGGCCTCACGGGGACCCAGTACTTC.

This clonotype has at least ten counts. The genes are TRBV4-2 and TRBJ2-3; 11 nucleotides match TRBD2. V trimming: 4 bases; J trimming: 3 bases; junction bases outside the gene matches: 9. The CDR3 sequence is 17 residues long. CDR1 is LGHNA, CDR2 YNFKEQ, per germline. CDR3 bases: TGTGCCAGCAGCCGCTTACTTAGCGGGGGGGCAACAGATACGCAGTATTTT. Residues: CASSRLLSGGATDTQYF.

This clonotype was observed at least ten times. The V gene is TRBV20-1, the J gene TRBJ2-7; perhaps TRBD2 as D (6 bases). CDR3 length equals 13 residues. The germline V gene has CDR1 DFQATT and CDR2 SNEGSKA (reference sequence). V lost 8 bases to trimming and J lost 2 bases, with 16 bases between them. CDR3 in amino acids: CSWEADETYEQYF. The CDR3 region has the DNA TGCAGTTGGGAGGCAGACGAGACCTACGAGCAGTACTTC.

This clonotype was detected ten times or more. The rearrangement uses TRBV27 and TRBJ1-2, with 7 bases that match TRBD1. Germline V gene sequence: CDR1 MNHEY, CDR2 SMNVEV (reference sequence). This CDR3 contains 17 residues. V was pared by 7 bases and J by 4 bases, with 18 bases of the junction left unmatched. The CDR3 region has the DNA TGTGCCAGCACCCCGTACCCCCCGACAGGGTACGGCTATGGCTACACCTTC. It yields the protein CASTPYPPTGYGYGYTF.

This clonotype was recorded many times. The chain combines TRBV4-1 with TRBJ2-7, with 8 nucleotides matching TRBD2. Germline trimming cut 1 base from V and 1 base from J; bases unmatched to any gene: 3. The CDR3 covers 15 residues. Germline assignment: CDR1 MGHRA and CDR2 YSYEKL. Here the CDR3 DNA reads TGCGCCAGCAGCCAAGCGGGAGGGCGGTCCTACGAGCAGTACTTC. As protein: CASSQAGGRSYEQYF.

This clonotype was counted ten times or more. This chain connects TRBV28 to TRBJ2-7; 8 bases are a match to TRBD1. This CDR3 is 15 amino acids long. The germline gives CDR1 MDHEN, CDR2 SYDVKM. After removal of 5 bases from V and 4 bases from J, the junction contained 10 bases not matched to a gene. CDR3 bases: TGTGCCAGCAGTAGCCCGGGACAGGTGGATTACGAGCAGTACTTC. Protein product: CASSSPGQVDYEQYF.

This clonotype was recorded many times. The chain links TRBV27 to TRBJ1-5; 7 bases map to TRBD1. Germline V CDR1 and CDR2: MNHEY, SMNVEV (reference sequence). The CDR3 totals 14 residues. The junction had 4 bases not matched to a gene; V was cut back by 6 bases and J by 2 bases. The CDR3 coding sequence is TGTGCCAGCAGCCCGGGACAGCGCAATCAGCCCCAGCATTTT. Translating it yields CASSPGQRNQPQHF.

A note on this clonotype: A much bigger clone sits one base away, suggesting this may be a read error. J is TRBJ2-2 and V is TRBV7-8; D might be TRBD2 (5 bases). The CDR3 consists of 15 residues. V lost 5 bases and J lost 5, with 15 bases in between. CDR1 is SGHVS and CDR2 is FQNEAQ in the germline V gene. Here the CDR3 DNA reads TGTGCCAGCAGCCCACGTTATGGCGGGACCGGGGAGCTGTTTTTT. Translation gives CASSPRYGGTGELFF.

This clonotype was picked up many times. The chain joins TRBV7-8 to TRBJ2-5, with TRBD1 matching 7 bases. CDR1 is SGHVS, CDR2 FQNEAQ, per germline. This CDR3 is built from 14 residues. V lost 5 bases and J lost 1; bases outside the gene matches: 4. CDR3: CASSPDRAQETQYF. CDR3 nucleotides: TGTGCCAGCAGCCCCGACAGGGCCCAAGAGACCCAGTACTTC.

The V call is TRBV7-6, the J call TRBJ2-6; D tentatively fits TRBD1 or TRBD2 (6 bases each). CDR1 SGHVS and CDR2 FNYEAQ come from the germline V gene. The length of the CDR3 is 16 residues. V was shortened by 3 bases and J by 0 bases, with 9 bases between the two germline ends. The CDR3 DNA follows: TGTGCCAGCAGCTTCGGGGGCAGCTCTGGGGCCAACGTCCTGACTTTC. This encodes CASSFGGSSGANVLTF.

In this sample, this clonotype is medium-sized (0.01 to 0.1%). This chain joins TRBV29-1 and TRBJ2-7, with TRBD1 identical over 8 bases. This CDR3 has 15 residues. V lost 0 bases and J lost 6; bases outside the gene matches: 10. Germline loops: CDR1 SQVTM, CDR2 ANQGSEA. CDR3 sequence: CSVEDLDRARGEQYF. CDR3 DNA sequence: TGCAGCGTTGAAGATCTGGACAGGGCTCGGGGCGAGCAGTACTTC.

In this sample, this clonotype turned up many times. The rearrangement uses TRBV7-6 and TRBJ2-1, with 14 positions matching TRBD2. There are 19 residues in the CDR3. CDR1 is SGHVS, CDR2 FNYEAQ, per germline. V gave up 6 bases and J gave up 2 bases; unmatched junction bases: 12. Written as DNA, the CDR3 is TGTGCCAGCAGGGGACTAGCGGGAGACCCAATTGCCCCCTACAATGAGCAGTTCTTC. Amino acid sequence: CASRGLAGDPIAPYNEQFF.

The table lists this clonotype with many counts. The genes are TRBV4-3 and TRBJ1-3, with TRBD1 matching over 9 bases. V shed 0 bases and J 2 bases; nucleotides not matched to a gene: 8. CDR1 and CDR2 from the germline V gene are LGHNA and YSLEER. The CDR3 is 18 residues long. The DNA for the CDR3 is TGCGCCAGCAGCCAAGATAGGGCCTGGACAGGGGCTGGAAACACCATATATTTT. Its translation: CASSQDRAWTGAGNTIYF.

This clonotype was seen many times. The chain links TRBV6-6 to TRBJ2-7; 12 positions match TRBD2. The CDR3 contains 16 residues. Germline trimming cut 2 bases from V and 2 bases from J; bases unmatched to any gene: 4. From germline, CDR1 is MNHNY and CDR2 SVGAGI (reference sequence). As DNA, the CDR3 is TGTGCCAGCAGTTACGTGGGACTAGCGGGCCCCTACGAGCAGTACTTC. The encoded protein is CASSYVGLAGPYEQYF.

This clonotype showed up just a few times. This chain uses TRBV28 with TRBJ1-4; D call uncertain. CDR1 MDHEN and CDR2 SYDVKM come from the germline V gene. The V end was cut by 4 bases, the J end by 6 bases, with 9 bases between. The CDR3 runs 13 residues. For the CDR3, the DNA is TGTGCCAGCAGTTCCCATGGGGATGAAAAACTGTTTTTT. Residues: CASSSHGDEKLFF.

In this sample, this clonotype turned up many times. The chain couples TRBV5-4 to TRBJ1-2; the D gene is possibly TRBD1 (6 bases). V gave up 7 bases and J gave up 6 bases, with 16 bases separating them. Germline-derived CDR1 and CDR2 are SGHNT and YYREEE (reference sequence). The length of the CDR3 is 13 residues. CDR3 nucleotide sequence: TGTGCCAGCTCACGCCGGGGGGCTGATGGCTACACCTTC. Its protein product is CASSRRGADGYTF.

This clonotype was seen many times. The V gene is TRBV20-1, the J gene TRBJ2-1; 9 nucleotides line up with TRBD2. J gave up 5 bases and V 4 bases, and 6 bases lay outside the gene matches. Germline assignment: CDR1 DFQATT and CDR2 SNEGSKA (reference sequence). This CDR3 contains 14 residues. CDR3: CSAMGREGDNEQFF. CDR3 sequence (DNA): TGCAGTGCTATGGGGCGGGAGGGTGACAATGAGCAGTTCTTC.

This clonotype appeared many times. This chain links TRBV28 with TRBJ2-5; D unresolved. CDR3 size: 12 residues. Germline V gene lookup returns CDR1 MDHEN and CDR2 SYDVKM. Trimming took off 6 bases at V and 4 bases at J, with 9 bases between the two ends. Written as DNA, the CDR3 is TGTGCCAGCAGCCCCGAAGGAGAGACCCAGTACTTC. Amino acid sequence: CASSPEGETQYF.

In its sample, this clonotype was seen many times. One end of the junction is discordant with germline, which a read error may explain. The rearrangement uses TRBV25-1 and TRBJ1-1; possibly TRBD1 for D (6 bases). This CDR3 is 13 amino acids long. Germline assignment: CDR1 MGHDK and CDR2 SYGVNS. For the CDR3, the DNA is TGTGCCAGCACTGAAGTGGGGGCCGCGGAAGCTTTCTTT. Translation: CASTEVGAAEAFF.

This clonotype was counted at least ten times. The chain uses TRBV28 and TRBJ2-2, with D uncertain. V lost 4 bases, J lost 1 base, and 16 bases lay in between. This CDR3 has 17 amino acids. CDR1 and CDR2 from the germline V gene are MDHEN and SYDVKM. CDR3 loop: CASSSPYSRRNTGELFF. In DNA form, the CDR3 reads TGTGCCAGCAGTTCCCCCTATTCGCGGAGGAACACCGGGGAGCTGTTTTTT.

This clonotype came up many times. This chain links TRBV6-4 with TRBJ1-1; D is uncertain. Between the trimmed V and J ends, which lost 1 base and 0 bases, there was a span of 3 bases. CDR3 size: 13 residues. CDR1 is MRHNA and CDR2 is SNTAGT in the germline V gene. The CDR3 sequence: CASSDFMNTEAFF. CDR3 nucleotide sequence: TGTGCCAGCAGTGACTTCATGAACACTGAAGCTTTCTTT.

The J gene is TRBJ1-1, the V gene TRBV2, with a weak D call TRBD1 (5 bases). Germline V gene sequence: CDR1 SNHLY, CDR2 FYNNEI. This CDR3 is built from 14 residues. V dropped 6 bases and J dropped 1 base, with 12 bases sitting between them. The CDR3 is CASRPDTGNTEAFF. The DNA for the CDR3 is TGTGCCAGCAGACCCGATACAGGGAACACTGAAGCTTTCTTT.

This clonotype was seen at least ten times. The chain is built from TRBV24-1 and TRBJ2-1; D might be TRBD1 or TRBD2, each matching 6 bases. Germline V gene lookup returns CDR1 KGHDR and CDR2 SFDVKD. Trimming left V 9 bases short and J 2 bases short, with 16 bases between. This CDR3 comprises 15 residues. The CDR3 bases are TGTGCCACCCGGACGGACGGGGGCCCCTACAATGAGCAGTTCTTC. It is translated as CATRTDGGPYNEQFF.

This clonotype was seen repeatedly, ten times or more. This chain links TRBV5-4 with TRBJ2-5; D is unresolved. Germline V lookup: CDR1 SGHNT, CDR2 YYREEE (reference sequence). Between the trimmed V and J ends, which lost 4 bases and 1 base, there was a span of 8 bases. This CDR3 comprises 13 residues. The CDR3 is CASSPASQETQYF. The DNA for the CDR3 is TGTGCCAGCAGCCCCGCTAGCCAAGAGACCCAGTACTTC.

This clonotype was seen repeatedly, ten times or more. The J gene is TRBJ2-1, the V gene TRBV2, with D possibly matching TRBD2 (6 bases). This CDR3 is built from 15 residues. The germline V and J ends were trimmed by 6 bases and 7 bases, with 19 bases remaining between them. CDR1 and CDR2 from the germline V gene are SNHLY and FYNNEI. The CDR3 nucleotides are TGTGCCAGCAGCGGTCGGGGCGGGACGAGGAATGAGCAGTTCTTC. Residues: CASSGRGGTRNEQFF.

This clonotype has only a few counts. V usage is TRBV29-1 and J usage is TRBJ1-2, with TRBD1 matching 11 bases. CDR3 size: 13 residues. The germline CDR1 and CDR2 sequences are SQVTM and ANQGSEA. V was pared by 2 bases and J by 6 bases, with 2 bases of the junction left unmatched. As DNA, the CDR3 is TGCAGCGTTGAAAGGGGACAGGGGGATGGCTACACCTTC. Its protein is CSVERGQGDGYTF. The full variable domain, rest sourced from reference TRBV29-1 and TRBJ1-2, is SAVISQKPSRDICQRGTSLTIQCQVDSQVTMMFWYRQQPGQSLTLIATANQGSEATYESGFVIDKFPISRPNLTFSTLTVSNMSPEDSSIYLCSVERGQGDGYTFGSGTRLTVV.